What follows is one T cell receptor (beta chain) and its context. Trimming removed 2 bases at V and 4 bases at J, with 14 bases between. CDR1 and CDR2 from the germline V gene are MDHEN and SYDVKM. This CDR3 is 15 amino acids long. With 60 Vbeta and 13 Jbeta primers, the PCR was carried out. Profiling relied on immunoSEQ multiplex PCR, and the TCRdb table lists in-frame clones only, not all of them. The profile shows around 36,000 clones, 70% to 90% of them singletons. The data were obtained in a study of cytomegalovirus exposure and HLA in healthy donors. This sequence was found in a woman in her forties in good health and CMV-seropositive. The chain is built from TRBV28 and TRBJ1-2, with D perhaps matching TRBD1 (5 bases). What was sequenced was PBMCs. The CDR3 bases are TGTGCCAGCAGTTTAGGGACGGAGGGGCTCTATGGCTACACCTTC. It is translated as CASSLGTEGLYGYTF.